The present T cell receptor (beta chain) was sequenced within a study of Tregs in tolerant kidney transplant recipients. Produced via immunoSEQ multiplex PCR; TCRdb's table is partial and in-frame only. The sample yields about 81,000 clones, roughly nine tenths seen once. V was pared by 0 bases and J by 4 bases, with 7 bases of the junction left unmatched. CDR1 and CDR2 (germline): SGHRS, YFSETQ. CDR3 length equals 16 residues. Related graft donors supplied nonmyeloablative bone marrow transplants, and mixed chimerism was transient. This clone was counted between two and nine times. The sequencing here drew on CD4+ T cells from blood (PBMCs), taken 24 months after the transplant. The chain carries TRBV5-1 and TRBJ1-3; TRBD1 aligns across 7 bases. This TCR was recovered from a human patient who received a combined kidney and bone marrow transplant. A subset of T cells may come from the graft donor. The CDR3 loop reads CASSLDRGPQGNTIYF. The CDR3 coding sequence is TGCGCCAGCAGCTTGGACAGGGGTCCACAGGGAAACACCATATATTTT.